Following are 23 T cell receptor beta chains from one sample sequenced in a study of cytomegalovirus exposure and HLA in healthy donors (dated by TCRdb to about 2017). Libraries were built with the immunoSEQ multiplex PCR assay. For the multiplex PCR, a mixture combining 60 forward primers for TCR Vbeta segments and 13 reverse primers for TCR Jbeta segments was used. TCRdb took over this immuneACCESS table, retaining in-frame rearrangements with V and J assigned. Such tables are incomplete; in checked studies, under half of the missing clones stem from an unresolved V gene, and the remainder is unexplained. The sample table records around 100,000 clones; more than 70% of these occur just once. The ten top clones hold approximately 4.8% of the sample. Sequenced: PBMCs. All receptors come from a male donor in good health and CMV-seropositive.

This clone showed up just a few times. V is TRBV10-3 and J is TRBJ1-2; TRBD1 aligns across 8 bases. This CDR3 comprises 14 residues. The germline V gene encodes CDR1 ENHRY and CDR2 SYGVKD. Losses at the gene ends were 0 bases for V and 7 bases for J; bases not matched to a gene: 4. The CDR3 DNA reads TGTGCCATCAGTGAGTCAGGACAGGGCTCTGGCTACACCTTC. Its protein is CAISESGQGSGYTF.

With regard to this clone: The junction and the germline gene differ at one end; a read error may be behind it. The CDR3 reads CASGVTATQYF. The CDR3 bases are TGTGCCAGCGGTGTCACAGCTACGCAGTATTTT. V gene TRBV25-1 combines with J gene TRBJ2-3; no clear D. This CDR3 contains 11 residues. CDR1 and CDR2 from the germline V gene are MGHDK and SYGVNS.

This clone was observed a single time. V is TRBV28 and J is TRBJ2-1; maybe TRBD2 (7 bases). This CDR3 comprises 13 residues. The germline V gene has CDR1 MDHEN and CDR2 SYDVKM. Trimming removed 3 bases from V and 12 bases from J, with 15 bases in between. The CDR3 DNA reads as TGTGCCAGCAGTTTGGGGGGGCCAGAGACGCAGTTCTTC. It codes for CASSLGGPETQFF.

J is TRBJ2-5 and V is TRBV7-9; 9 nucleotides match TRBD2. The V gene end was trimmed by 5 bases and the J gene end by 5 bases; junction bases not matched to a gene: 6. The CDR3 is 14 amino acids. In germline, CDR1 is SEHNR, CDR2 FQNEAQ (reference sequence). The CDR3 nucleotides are TGTGCCAGCAGCCGGGGACTAGCAGACGAGACCCAGTACTTC. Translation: CASSRGLADETQYF.

The CDR3 sequence: CAWSVDSGNQPQHF. The CDR3 DNA reads TGTGCCTGGAGTGTAGACAGTGGCAATCAGCCCCAGCATTTT. The rearrangement links TRBV30 to TRBJ1-5; a possible D gene is TRBD1 (5 bases). CDR1 is GTSNPN, CDR2 SVGIG, per germline (reference sequence). V was cut by 0 bases and J by 2 bases, with 8 bases left in between. This CDR3 is 14 amino acids long.

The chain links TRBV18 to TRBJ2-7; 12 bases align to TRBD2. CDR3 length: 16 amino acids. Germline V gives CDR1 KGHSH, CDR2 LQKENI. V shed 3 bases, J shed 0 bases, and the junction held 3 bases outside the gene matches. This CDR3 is CASSPMTSGSSYEQYF. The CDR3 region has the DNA TGTGCCAGCTCACCGATGACTAGCGGGAGCTCCTACGAGCAGTACTTC.

The chain's CDR3 is CASSIVEGAEGNYGYTF. The CDR3 DNA follows: TGTGCCAGTAGTATAGTTGAGGGGGCGGAAGGCAACTATGGCTACACCTTC. The rearrangement joins TRBV19 to TRBJ1-2, with TRBD1 identical over 7 bases. V shed 1 base, J shed 2 bases, and the junction held 10 bases outside the gene matches. The CDR3 contains 17 residues. CDR1 LNHDA and CDR2 SQIVND come from the germline V gene (reference sequence).

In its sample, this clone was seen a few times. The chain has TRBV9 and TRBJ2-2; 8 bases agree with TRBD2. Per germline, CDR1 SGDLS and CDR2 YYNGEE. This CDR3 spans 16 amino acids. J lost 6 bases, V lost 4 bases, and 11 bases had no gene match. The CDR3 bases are TGTGCCAGCAGCCCAGGGACTAGAGGTTCCGCCGGGGAGCTGTTTTTT. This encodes CASSPGTRGSAGELFF. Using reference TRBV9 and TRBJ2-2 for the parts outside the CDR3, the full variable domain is DSGVTQTPKHLITATGQRVTLRCSPRSGDLSVYWYQQSLDQGLQFLIQYYNGEERAKGNILERFSAQQFPDLHSELNLSSLELGDSALYFCASSPGTRGSAGELFFGEGSRLTVL.

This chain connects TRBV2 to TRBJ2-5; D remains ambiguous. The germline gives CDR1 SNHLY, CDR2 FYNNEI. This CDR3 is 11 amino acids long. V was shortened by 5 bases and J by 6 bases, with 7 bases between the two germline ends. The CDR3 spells CASSPIQTQYF. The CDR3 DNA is TGTGCCAGCAGTCCTATTCAGACCCAGTACTTC.

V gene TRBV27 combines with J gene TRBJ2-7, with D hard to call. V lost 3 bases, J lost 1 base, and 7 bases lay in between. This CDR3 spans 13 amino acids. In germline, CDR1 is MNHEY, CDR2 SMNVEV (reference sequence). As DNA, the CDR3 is TGTGCCAGCAGTTTCACGGTTTCCTACGAGCAGTACTTC. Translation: CASSFTVSYEQYF.

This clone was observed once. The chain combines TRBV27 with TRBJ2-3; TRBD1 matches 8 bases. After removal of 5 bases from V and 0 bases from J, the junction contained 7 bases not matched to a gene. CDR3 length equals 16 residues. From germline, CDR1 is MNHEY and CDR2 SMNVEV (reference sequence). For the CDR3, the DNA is TGTGCCAGCAGTCCACAGGGGGGCTCTAGCACAGATACGCAGTATTTT. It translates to CASSPQGGSSTDTQYF.

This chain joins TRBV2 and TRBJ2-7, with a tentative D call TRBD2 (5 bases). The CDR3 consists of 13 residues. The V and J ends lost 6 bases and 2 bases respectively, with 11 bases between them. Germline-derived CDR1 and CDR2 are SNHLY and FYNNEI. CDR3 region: CASRDGVAYEQYF. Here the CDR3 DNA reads TGTGCCAGCAGAGACGGGGTGGCCTACGAGCAGTACTTC.

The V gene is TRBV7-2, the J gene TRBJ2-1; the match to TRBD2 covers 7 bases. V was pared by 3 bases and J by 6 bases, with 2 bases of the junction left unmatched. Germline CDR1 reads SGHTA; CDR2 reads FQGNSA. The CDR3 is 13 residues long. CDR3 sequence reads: CASSLGGSNEQFF. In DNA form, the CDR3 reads TGTGCCAGCAGCTTGGGGGGGAGCAATGAGCAGTTCTTC.

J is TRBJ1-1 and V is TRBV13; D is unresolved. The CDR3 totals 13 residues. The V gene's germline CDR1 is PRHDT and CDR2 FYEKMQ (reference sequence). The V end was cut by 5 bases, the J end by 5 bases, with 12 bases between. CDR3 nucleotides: TGTGCCAGCAGCCCCCCGGTTGAAACTGAAGCTTTCTTT. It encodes CASSPPVETEAFF.

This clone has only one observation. In DNA, the CDR3 is TGTGCCACCGGACGAGGACAGGGAACAGACGGGGAGCTGTTTTTT. Its protein product is CATGRGQGTDGELFF. The chain carries TRBV6-5 and TRBJ2-2, with 8 bases that match TRBD1. Germline V gene sequence: CDR1 MNHEY, CDR2 SVGAGI. The CDR3 spans 15 residues. V lost 10 bases, J lost 7 bases, and 14 bases stayed unmatched.

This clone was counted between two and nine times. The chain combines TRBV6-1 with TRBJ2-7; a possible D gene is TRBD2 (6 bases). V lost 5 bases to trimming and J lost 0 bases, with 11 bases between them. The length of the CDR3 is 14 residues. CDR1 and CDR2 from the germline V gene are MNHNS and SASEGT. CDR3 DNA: TGTGCCAGCAGTCCCCGACTAGGCTCCTACGAGCAGTACTTC. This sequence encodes CASSPRLGSYEQYF.

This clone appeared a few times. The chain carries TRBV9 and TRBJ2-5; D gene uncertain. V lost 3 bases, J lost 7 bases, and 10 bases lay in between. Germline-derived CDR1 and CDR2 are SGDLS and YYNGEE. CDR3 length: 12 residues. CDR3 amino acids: CASSGAMRTQYF. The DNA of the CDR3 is TGTGCCAGCAGCGGCGCTATGAGGACCCAGTACTTC.

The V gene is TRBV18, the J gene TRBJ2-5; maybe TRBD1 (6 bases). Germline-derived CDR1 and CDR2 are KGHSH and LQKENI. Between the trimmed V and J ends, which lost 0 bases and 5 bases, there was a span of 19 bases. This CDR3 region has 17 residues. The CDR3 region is CASSPPSQGRSKETQYF. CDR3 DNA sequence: TGTGCCAGCTCACCACCTAGCCAGGGGCGTTCGAAGGAGACCCAGTACTTC.

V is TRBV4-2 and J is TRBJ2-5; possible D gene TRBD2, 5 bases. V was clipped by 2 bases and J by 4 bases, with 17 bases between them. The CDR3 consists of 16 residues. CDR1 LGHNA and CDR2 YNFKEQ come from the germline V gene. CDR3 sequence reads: CASSQPVDPAGETQYF. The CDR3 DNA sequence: TGTGCCAGCAGCCAACCGGTGGACCCTGCGGGAGAGACCCAGTACTTC.

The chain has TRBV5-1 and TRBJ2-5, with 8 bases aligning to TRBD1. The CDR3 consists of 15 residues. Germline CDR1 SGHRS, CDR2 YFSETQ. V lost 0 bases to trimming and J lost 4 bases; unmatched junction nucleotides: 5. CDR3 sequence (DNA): TGCGCCAGCAGCTTGGGTGACAGGGGAGGAGAGACCCAGTACTTC. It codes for CASSLGDRGGETQYF.

The CDR3 nucleotides are TGTGCCAGCAGTGACCCAGGTGCCTACACCTTC. It yields the protein CASSDPGAYTF. V is TRBV6-1 and J is TRBJ1-2; D is unresolved. The CDR3 sequence is 11 residues long. Trimming removed 3 bases from V and 10 bases from J, with 9 bases in between. Per germline, CDR1 MNHNS and CDR2 SASEGT.

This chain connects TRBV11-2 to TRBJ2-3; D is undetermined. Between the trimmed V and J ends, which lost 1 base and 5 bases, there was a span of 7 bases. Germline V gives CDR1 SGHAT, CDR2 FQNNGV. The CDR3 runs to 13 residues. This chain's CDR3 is CASSLAGQDTQYF. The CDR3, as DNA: TGTGCCAGCAGCTTAGCAGGTCAAGATACGCAGTATTTT.

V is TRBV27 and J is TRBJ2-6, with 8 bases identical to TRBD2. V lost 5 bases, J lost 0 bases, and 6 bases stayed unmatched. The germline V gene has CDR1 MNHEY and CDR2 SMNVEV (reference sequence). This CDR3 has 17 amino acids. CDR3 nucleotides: TGTGCCAGCAGTAGACTAGCGTCGAGCTCTGGGGCCAACGTCCTGACTTTC. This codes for CASSRLASSSGANVLTF. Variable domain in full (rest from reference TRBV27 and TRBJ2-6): EAQVTQNPRYLITVTGKKLTVTCSQNMNHEYMSWYRQDPGLGLRQIYYSMNVEVTDKGDVPEGYKVSRKEKRNFPLILESPSPNQTSLYFCASSRLASSSGANVLTFGAGSRLTVL.